A selection of T cell receptor beta chains follows, all from one sample in a study of T cells in Graves' hyperthyroidism and ophthalmopathy. MiXCR, applied by TCRdb to the multiplex PCR reads, yields one record per CDR3 protein. The sample yields 350,000 to 400,000 distinct CDR3 sequences, about 16% seen once. What was sequenced was blood. These receptors were obtained from a woman in her 30s with Graves' hyperthyroidism. Each CDR3 is given with its conserved first and last residue. Each record gives: J gene, V gene, clone size, D gene, CDR3 DNA, CDR3 protein. A D gene is named only where the DNA matches it firmly. Only part of the rows carry a size: once, few, many, or a class if the clone is expanded.

J: TRBJ1-2
V: TRBV2
size: many
D: -
DNA: TGTGCCAGCAGTGTGTTGGACGCTCCCTATGGCTACACCTTC
CDR3: CASSVLDAPYGYTF

J: TRBJ2-7
V: TRBV28
size: many
D: TRBD1
DNA: TGTGCCAGCAGTCATGGGACAGGGGTGTACTACGAGCAGTACTTC
CDR3: CASSHGTGVYYEQYF

J: TRBJ2-1
V: TRBV20-1
size: many
D: TRBD2
DNA: TGCAGTGCTACTAGCGGGAGGGACAATGAGCAGTTCTTC
CDR3: CSATSGRDNEQFF

J: TRBJ2-1
V: TRBV10-3
size: many
D: TRBD2
DNA: TGTGCCATCGGGTCCCTGACTAGCGGGAGTTTTGAGCAGTTCTTC
CDR3: CAIGSLTSGSFEQFF

J: TRBJ2-1
V: TRBV9
size: few
D: -
DNA: TGTGCCAGCAGCGTAGATTGGAGCTCCTACAATGAGCAGTTCTTC
CDR3: CASSVDWSSYNEQFF

J: TRBJ1-1
V: TRBV18
size: many
D: -
DNA: TGTGCCAGCTCACCACAGGGCCCGAACACTGAAGCTTTCTTC
CDR3: CASSPQGPNTEAFF

J: TRBJ2-1
V: TRBV19
size: -
D: -
DNA: TGTGCCAGTAGTACTTTGGGGGCCGTCCACAATGAGCAGTTCTTC
CDR3: CASSTLGAVHNEQFF

J: TRBJ2-7
V: TRBV25-1
size: few
D: -
DNA: TGTGCCAGCTCGCGGGGAAACGAGCAGTACTTC
CDR3: CASSRGNEQYF

J: TRBJ1-5
V: TRBV9
size: many
D: -
DNA: TGTGCCAGCAGCGTAGCCCGGCGGCCCCAGCATTTT
CDR3: CASSVARRPQHF

J: TRBJ2-7
V: TRBV20-1
size: -
D: TRBD2
DNA: TGCAGTGCGGAGCCGGGGGGGCGCATCTACGAGCAGTACTTC
CDR3: CSAEPGGRIYEQYF

J: TRBJ1-4
V: TRBV6-6
size: -
D: -
DNA: TGTGCCAGCAGTTACGGGGCAGGGTCCGGTAATGAAAAACTGTTTTTT
CDR3: CASSYGAGSGNEKLFF

J: TRBJ2-5
V: TRBV15
size: -
D: -
DNA: TGTGCCACCAGCAGAGACTGGACGGTGGAGACCCAGTACTTC
CDR3: CATSRDWTVETQYF

J: TRBJ2-3
V: TRBV20-1
size: many
D: TRBD2
DNA: TGCAGTAGCGGGGCAGATACGCAGTATTTT
CDR3: CSSGADTQYF

J: TRBJ2-7
V: TRBV24-1
size: -
D: -
DNA: TGTGCCACCAGTGGCGGGTACGAGCAGTACTTC
CDR3: CATSGGYEQYF

J: TRBJ1-4
V: TRBV20-1
size: few
D: -
DNA: TGCAGTGCTTGGGGACGGCTTAATGAAAAACTGTTTTTT
CDR3: CSAWGRLNEKLFF

J: TRBJ1-1
V: TRBV25-1
size: few
D: -
DNA: TGTGCCAGCACCTGGGCAGTCGAAAACACTGAAGCTTTCTTT
CDR3: CASTWAVENTEAFF

J: TRBJ2-7
V: TRBV30
size: many
D: -
DNA: TGTGCCTGGGTGAGAAGCTACGAGCAGTACTTC
CDR3: CAWVRSYEQYF

J: TRBJ2-5
V: TRBV15
size: -
D: TRBD1
DNA: TGTGCCACCAGCAGACATCGGACAGGGGGAGTGGAGACCCAGTACTTC
CDR3: CATSRHRTGGVETQYF

J: TRBJ2-7
V: TRBV7-2
size: many
D: -
DNA: TGTGCCAGCAGCTTAGTTTGGGGGTCCGATACCTACGAGCAGTACTTC
CDR3: CASSLVWGSDTYEQYF

J: TRBJ2-5
V: TRBV5-1
size: -
D: -
DNA: TGCGCCAGCAGCATCCCCAAAAATAACCAAGAGACCCAGTACTTC
CDR3: CASSIPKNNQETQYF

J: TRBJ2-1
V: TRBV28
size: many
D: -
DNA: TGTGCCAGCAGTTTAATGGGTTACTACAATGAGCAGTTCTTC
CDR3: CASSLMGYYNEQFF

J: TRBJ2-2
V: TRBV19
size: -
D: -
DNA: TGTGCCAGTAGTCCCGGAGAATCGGACACCGGGGAGCTGTTTTTT
CDR3: CASSPGESDTGELFF

J: TRBJ2-7
V: TRBV7-9
size: many
D: -
DNA: TGTGCCAGCAGCTTAGCGGTGGGGAACGAGCAGTACTTC
CDR3: CASSLAVGNEQYF

J: TRBJ2-2
V: TRBV12-3/TRBV12-4
size: -
D: -
DNA: TGTGCCAGCACCCCGGGGGGCGACACCGGGGAGCTGTTTTTT
CDR3: CASTPGGDTGELFF

J: TRBJ2-3
V: TRBV12-3/TRBV12-4
size: -
D: TRBD1
DNA: TGTGCCAGCAGTTTATGGCAGGGGGGCACAGATACGCAGTATTTT
CDR3: CASSLWQGGTDTQYF

J: TRBJ2-1
V: TRBV10-3
size: few
D: TRBD2
DNA: TGTGCCATCAGACGGGGGGACAATGAGCAGTTCTTC
CDR3: CAIRRGDNEQFF

J: TRBJ1-1
V: TRBV20-1
size: -
D: -
DNA: TGCAGTGCTAGAGGTTCGGTTAACACTGAAGCTTTCTTT
CDR3: CSARGSVNTEAFF

J: TRBJ1-1
V: TRBV6-5
size: many
D: -
DNA: TGTGCCAGCAGTTTCCTCGGGGGGCGCGGGACTGAAGCTTTCTTT
CDR3: CASSFLGGRGTEAFF

J: TRBJ1-4
V: TRBV6-1
size: -
D: -
DNA: TGTGCCAGCGGCGGACTGCACAATGAAAAACTGTTTTTT
CDR3: CASGGLHNEKLFF